Reported below is one TCR beta chain. The ends were cut back, 6 bases at V and 1 base at J, with 12 bases in the middle. The CDR3 consists of 14 residues. CDR1 is MNHEY and CDR2 is SMNVEV in the germline V gene (reference sequence). In the authors' workflow: Using reference gene primer amplification, nucleated cell counts were estimated. This table comes from immunoSEQ multiplex PCR, and its TCRdb copy is limited to in-frame clones, with some not included. V, J and clone size are taken as reported in that table, and D and trimming were inferred from the DNA itself. The sample has a few hundred thousand clones, 75% to 90% seen once. The Seattle site enrolled patients during active infection and followed them longitudinally. The sample comes from a study of blood T cell repertoires in COVID-19. At the level of the study: Material from acute and convalescent COVID-19 was sourced from the United States, Italy and Spain.

The rearrangement uses TRBV27 and TRBJ1-1; D gene ambiguous. The sequence was collected from a woman aged 45-65 years with COVID-19, enrolled during active disease. Sequences were obtained from peripheral blood. This CDR3 reads CASRLVGWNTEAFF. The CDR3 nucleotides read TGTGCCAGCAGGCTAGTCGGATGGAACACTGAAGCTTTCTTT.